This T cell receptor (beta chain) was captured in a study of vaccination effects on CD4 cells after COVID-19. Study findings and constraints: Clones arising from infection and from vaccination showed marked clonal contraction late after vaccination.

The table came from immunoSEQ multiplex PCR; TCRdb's copy has only in-frame clones and leaves some out. This table has 25,000 to 30,000 clones, around three quarters appearing once. With regard to this clone: Its antigen is currently unknown.

Peptide-pool stimulation followed by sequencing identified expanded antigen-specific CD4+ clonotypes in the ViraFEST assay. Investigators separated out CD4+ T cells once around eleven days of culture had passed. Previously uninfected by SARS-CoV-2, the vaccine recipients also showed negative nucleocapsid antibodies. It was with around 10 IU/ml IL-2 and 9.5 to 10 ug/ml peptides that a few million PBMC per well were cultured. Trimming removed 1 base from V and 8 bases from J, with 11 bases in between. The CDR3 has 13 residues. The V gene's germline CDR1 is SEHNR and CDR2 FQNEAQ (reference sequence). V and J are TRBV7-9 and TRBJ1-2, with D perhaps TRBD1 (5 bases). This receptor was taken from a human donor who received a COVID-19 vaccine. Specimen: CD4+ T cells from PBMCs cultured with HCoV-NL63 spike peptides, collected before COVID-19 vaccination. The CDR3 here is CASSLGGDGGYTF. DNA of the CDR3: TGTGCCAGCAGCTTAGGCGGGGACGGGGGCTACACCTTC.